The T cell receptor (beta chain) under discussion was sequenced for a study of regulatory T cells in long-lasting Graves disease. Study-wide context: Over 5 years of antithyroid drugs with positive TSH receptor antibodies was taken to mean persistent Graves' disease.

According to the study, TCR beta libraries were built with iRepertoire HTBI primers and CDR3-region Arm-PCR. TCRdb analysed the multiplex PCR reads with MiXCR anew, one entry per CDR3 protein. Counted here are about 470,000 distinct CDR3 sequences, under 25% occurring once; the ten biggest clones make up roughly 7%. This clonotype was counted only a few times. Its specificity is not known. CDR1 and CDR2 from the germline V gene are LNHDA and SQIVND (reference sequence). The CDR3 covers 11 residues. V was cut by 6 bases and J by 5 bases, with 7 bases left in between. Study-level results: Sample size was small, which may have lowered accuracy. The analysis examined peripheral blood only and excluded thyroid tissue.

Noted time point: persistent/refractory GD, antithyroid drugs over 5 years with positive TRAb. TCR sequences were obtained from RNA taken from PBMCs. Patients met American Thyroid Association criteria for Graves' disease. This sequence joins TRBV19 and TRBJ1-1; D unclear. The sample here was peripheral blood mononuclear cells (PBMCs), taken when the disease was refractory, from a patient treated with antithyroid drugs. This clonotype was obtained from a female donor with Graves disease. Here the CDR3 reads CASSGWTEAFF. CDR3 sequence (DNA): TGTGCCAGTAGCGGCTGGACTGAAGCTTTCTTT.